This entry describes one T cell receptor (beta chain). The data originate from a study of blood T cell repertoires in COVID-19. On the study more broadly: There were acute and convalescent COVID-19 samples, and they came from the United States, Italy and Spain. From T cells, B-cell-depleted T cells, or PBMCs came the material, which was cDNA or gDNA.

V lost 1 base to trimming and J lost 6 bases; unmatched junction nucleotides: 6. This CDR3 comprises 16 residues. The germline CDR1 and CDR2 sequences are LGHNA and YNFKEQ. Original handling: Estimation of nucleated cell counts was performed using reference gene primer amplification. Clones were read by immunoSEQ multiplex PCR, and TCRdb kept only the in-frame ones, dropping some. V, J and clone size reflect that table, while D and trimming were determined from the DNA. The data contain some 150,000 clones, approximately 91% of them singletons. The material sequenced was peripheral blood. The receptor comes from a woman aged 70-85 years with acute or convalescent COVID-19. V and J are TRBV4-2 and TRBJ2-3; 11 bases agree with TRBD2. This chain's CDR3 is CASSQGLSGGVDTQYF. The DNA of the CDR3 is TGTGCCAGCAGCCAAGGTCTTAGCGGGGGGGTCGATACGCAGTATTTT.